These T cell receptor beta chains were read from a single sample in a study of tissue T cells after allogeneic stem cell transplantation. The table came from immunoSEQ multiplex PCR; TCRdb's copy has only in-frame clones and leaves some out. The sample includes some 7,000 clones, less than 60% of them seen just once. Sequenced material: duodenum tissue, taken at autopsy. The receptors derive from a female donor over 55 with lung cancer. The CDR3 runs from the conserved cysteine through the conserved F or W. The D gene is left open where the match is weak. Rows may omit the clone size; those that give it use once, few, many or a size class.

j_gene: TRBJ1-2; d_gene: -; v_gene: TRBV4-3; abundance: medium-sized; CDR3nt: TGCGCCAGCAGCCTGGGGGGAGGGTTTAACGGCTACACCTTC; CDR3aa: CASSLGGGFNGYTF
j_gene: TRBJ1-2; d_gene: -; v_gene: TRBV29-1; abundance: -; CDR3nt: TGCAGCGTTGTGGGGGCGGGGGGCCTCTTCTATGGCTACACCTTC; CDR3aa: CSVVGAGGLFYGYTF
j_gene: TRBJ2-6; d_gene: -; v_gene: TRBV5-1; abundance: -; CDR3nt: TGCGCCAGCAGCAGAACAGGGTCTCACAACTCTGGGGCCAACGTCCTGACTTTC; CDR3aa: CASSRTGSHNSGANVLTF
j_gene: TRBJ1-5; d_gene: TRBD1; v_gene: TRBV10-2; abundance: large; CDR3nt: TGCGCCAGCAGAGACGAGGGGGCAGGCAATCAGCCCCAGCATTTT; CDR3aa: CASRDEGAGNQPQHF
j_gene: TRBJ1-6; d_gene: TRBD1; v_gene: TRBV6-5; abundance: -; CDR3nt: TGTGCCAGCAGAGATACCGGGACAGGGGATTCACCCCTCCACTTT; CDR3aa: CASRDTGTGDSPLHF
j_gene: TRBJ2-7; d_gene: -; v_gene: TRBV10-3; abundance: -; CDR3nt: TGTGCCATCAGAGGTCCCACAGGTCCCGCTGGAGAGCAGTACTTC; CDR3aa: CAIRGPTGPAGEQYF
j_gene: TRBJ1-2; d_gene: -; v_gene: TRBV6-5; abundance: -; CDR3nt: TGTGCCAGCAGGGAGGTCGGGGCTTCGGCGGGCTACACCTTC; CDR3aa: CASREVGASAGYTF
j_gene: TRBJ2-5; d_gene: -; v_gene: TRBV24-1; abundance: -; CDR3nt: TGTGCCACCAGTGATTCGGCGTTGCAGACCCAGTACTTC; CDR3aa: CATSDSALQTQYF
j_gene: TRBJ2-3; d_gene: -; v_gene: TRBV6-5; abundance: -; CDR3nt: TGTGCCAGCAGTAGAATCAGCGAGGATACGCAGTATTTT; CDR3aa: CASSRISEDTQYF
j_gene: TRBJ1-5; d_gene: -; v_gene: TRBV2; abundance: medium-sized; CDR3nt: TGTGCCAGCAGTGAAATGGGGGCCCGTCAGCCCCAGCATTTT; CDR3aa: CASSEMGARQPQHF
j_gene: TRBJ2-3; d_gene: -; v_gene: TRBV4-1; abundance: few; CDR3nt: TGCGCCAGCAGCTCGCGGGTTGGTAGCACAGATACGCAGTATTTT; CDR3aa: CASSSRVGSTDTQYF
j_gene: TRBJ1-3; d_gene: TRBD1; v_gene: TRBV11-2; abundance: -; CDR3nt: TGTGCCAGCAGCCCTGGACAGGGCGCCTCTGGAAACACCATATATTTT; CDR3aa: CASSPGQGASGNTIYF
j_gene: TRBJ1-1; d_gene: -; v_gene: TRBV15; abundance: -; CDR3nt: TGTGCCACCAGCAGGAGGGGCCAGGGAAGACCGACTGAAGCTTTCTTT; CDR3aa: CATSRRGQGRPTEAFF
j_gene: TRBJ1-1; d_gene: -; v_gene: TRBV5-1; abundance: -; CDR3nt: TGCGCCAGCAGCTTGGGATCCCAACTCGGGTTCGGAGCTTTCTTT; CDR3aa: CASSLGSQLGFGAFF
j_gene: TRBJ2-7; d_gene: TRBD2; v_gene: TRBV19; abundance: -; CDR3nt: TGTGCCAGTAGTAGGGAGCGGGGGGCTGACTACGAGCAGTACTTC; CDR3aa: CASSRERGADYEQYF
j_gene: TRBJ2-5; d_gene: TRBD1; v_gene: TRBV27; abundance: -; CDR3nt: TGTGCCAGCAGTTTATTGGGACAGAGACAAGAGACCCAGTACTTC; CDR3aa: CASSLLGQRQETQYF
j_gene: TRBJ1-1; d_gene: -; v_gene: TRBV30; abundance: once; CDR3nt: TGTGCCTGGAGTGGTCAGGGTAGGGGGACTGAAGCCTTCTTT; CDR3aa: CAWSGQGRGTEAFF
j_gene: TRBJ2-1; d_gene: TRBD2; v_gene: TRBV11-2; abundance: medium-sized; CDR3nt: TGTGCCAGCAGCTCCCGTGGTAGCGGGGACTCCTACAATGAGCAGTTCTTC; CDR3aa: CASSSRGSGDSYNEQFF
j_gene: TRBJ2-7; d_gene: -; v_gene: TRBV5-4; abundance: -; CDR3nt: TGTGCCAGCAGCTTGGCTCTGGGGATGGTCTACGAGCAGTACTTC; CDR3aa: CASSLALGMVYEQYF
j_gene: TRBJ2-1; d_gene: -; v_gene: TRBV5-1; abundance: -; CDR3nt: TGCGCCAGCAGCCCCTCCGGGGCCACCTACAATGAGCAGTTCTTC; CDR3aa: CASSPSGATYNEQFF
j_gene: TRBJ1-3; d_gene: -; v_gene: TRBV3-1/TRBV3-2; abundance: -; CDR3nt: TGTGCCAGCAGCCAAAGGGGGACTGGAAACACCATATATTTT; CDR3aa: CASSQRGTGNTIYF
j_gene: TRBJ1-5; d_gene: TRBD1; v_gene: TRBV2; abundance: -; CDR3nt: TGTGCCAGCAGTGCCACAGGGGGCGTCAGGAGGACCCAGCATTTT; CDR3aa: CASSATGGVRRTQHF
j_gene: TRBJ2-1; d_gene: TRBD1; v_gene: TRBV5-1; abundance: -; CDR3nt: TGCGCCAGCAGCTTGAGAACGGGACAGGGGAATAATGAGCAGTTCTTC; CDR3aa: CASSLRTGQGNNEQFF
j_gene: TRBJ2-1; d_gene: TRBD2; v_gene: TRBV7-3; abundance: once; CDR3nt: TGTGCCAGCAGCCTCGGGGGGGCCTGGAATGAGCAGTTCTTC; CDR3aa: CASSLGGAWNEQFF
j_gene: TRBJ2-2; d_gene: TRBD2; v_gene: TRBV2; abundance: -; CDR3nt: TGTGCCAGCGGAGGTAGCGGGGGGCCAACCGGGGAGCTGTTTTTT; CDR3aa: CASGGSGGPTGELFF
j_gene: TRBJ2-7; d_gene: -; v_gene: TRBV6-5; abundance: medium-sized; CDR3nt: TGTGCCACCCTCCTGGGGGGGGCGTACGAGCAGTACTTC; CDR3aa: CATLLGGAYEQYF
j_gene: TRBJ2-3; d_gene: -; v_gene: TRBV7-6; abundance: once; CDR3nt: TGTGCCAGCAGCTTAGCGAGCTGGGAGGATACGCAGTATTTT; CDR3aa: CASSLASWEDTQYF
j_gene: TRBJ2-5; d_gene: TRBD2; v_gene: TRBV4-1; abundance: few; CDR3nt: TGCGCCAGCAGCCAAGATGGGACTAGCGGGGGGGAGACCCAGTACTTC; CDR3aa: CASSQDGTSGGETQYF
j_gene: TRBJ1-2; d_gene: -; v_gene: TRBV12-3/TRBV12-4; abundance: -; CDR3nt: TGTGCCAGCAGTTTAGGGACTAACTATGGCTACACCTTC; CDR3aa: CASSLGTNYGYTF
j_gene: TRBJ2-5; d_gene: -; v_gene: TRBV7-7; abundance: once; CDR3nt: TGTGCTAGCAGCTTTGGGGGGCGTCCGGGGGAGACCCAGTACTTC; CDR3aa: CASSFGGRPGETQYF
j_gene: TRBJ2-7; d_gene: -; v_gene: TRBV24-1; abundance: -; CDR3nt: TGTGCCACCAGTGACCCGACCCGTACCTACGAGCAGTACTTC; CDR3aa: CATSDPTRTYEQYF
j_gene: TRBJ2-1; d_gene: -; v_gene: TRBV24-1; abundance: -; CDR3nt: TGTGCCACCAGTGAGCGCTCCATAGGGACGGATGAGCAGTTCTTC; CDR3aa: CATSERSIGTDEQFF
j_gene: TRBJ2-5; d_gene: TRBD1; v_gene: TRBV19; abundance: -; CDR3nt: TGTGCCAGTAGTATACTCGGACAGGACCAAGAGACCCAGTACTTC; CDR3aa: CASSILGQDQETQYF
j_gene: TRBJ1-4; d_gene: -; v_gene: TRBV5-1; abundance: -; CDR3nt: TGCGCCAGCAGCCCGGACAGTACTAATGAAAAACTGTTTTTT; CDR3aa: CASSPDSTNEKLFF
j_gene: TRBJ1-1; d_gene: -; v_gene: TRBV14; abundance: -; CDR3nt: TGTGCCAGCAGCGCATATAAGGGACAAATGAACACTGAAGCTTTCTTT; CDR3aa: CASSAYKGQMNTEAFF
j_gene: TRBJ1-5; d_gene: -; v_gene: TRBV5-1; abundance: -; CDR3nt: TGCGCCAGCAGCTTGGATGGACAATCGGGGCAGCCCCAGCATTTT; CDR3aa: CASSLDGQSGQPQHF
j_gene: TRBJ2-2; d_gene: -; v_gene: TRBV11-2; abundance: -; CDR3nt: TGTGCCAGCAGCAGTACTTACACCGGGGAGCTGTTTTTT; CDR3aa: CASSSTYTGELFF
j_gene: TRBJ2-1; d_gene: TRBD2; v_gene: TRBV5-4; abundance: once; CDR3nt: TGTGCCAGCAGCTTCGGGACTAGCGGGTACAATGAGCAGTTCTTC; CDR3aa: CASSFGTSGYNEQFF
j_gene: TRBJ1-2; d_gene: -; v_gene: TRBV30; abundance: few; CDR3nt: TGTGCCTGGAGTGTCGGGACAAGTGACACCTTC; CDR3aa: CAWSVGTSDTF
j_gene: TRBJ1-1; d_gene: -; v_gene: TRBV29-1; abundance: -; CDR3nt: TGCAGCGTTCGGGTCTCTGACACTGAAGCTTTCTTT; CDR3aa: CSVRVSDTEAFF
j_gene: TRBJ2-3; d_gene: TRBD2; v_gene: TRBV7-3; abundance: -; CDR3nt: TGTGCCAGCAGCAAGGGGACTAGCGGGGGCCAAGATACGCAGTATTTT; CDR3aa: CASSKGTSGGQDTQYF
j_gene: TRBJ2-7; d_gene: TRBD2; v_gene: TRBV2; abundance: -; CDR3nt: TGTGCCAGCAGGGTAGCGGGAGTTTACGAGCAGTACTTC; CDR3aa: CASRVAGVYEQYF
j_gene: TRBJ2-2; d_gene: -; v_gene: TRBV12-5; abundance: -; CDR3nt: TGTGCTAGTGGTTTGGATTGGGGTGGGGAGCTGTTTTTT; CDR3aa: CASGLDWGGELFF
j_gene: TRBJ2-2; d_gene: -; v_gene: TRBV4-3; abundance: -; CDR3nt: TGCGCCAGCAGCCAAGGGACAGAGCCCGGGGTCGGGGAGCTGTTTTTT; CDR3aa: CASSQGTEPGVGELFF
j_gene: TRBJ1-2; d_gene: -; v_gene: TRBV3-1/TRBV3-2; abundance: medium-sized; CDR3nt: TGTGCCAGCAGCCGAGGGAATGGCTACACCTTC; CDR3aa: CASSRGNGYTF
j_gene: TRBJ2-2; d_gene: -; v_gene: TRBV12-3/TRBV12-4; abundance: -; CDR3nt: TGTGCCAGCAGTTTGACCCGCACCGGGGAGCTGTTTTTT; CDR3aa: CASSLTRTGELFF
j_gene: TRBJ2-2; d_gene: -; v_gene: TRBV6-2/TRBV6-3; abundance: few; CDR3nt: TGTGCCAGCAGTTACCAGGCCGCGAACACCGGGGAGCTGTTTTTT; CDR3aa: CASSYQAANTGELFF
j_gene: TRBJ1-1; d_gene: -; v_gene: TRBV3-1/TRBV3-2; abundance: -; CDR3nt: TGTGCCAGCAGCCACGGGGGCAGGGAGGCGAACACTGAAGCTTTCTTT; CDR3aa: CASSHGGREANTEAFF
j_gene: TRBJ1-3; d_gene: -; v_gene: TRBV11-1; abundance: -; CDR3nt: TGTGCCAGCAGCCCCTCGGACGCTGGAAACACCATATATTTT; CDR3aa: CASSPSDAGNTIYF
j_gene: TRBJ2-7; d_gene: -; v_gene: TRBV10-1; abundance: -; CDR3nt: TGCGCCAGCAGTGAGGAATTACCCTACGAGCAGTACTTC; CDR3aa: CASSEELPYEQYF